This T cell receptor (beta chain) was retrieved from a study of blood T cell repertoires in COVID-19. Overall study: Samples representing acute and convalescent COVID-19 were sourced from the United States, Italy and Spain. In each case, the material was cDNA or gDNA derived from T cells, B-cell-depleted T cells, or PBMCs.

The germline CDR1 and CDR2 sequences are GTSNPN and SVGIG (reference sequence). This CDR3 region has 13 residues. Trimming stripped 8 bases from V and 9 bases from J, with 17 bases between. In the authors' workflow: Using reference gene primer amplification, nucleated cell counts were estimated. Sequenced by immunoSEQ multiplex PCR; TCRdb stores in-frame clones only, minus some. The V and J calls and clone size are taken from that table; D and trimming were inferred from the DNA. The table includes roughly 240,000 clones, roughly four fifths detected once. The gene calls are TRBV30 and TRBJ1-6, with unresolved D. The sequencing input was peripheral blood. The source of this sequence is an elderly woman with acute or convalescent COVID-19. The DNA for the CDR3 is TGTGCCGCGTCCGGGATGGCCGGTTCACCCCTCCACTTT. It encodes CAASGMAGSPLHF.